This T cell receptor (beta chain) originates from a study of OX40 agonist ivuxolimab in advanced cancers. Study in general: Ivuxolimab, an agonist antibody against OX40 (CD134), was given to patients. Each dose-escalation patient presented with hepatocellular carcinoma, melanoma, renal cell or head and neck cancer. Partial responses, seen in three patients, involved one hepatocellular carcinoma and two cutaneous melanomas.

The assay was immunoSEQ multiplex PCR, and TCRdb's table has in-frame clones only and misses some. This sample has about 84,000 clones, with more than 75% found just once. The CDR3 sequence is 16 residues long. From germline, CDR1 is SGHTA and CDR2 FQGNSA. Trimming removed 2 bases from V and 1 base from J, with 11 bases in between. The sample in question was CD4+ or CD8+ T cells sorted from blood, obtained in a trial of the OX40 agonist ivuxolimab. The rearrangement joins TRBV7-2 to TRBJ2-2; D call uncertain. The TCR sequence derives from an adult with an advanced solid tumor such as melanoma, head and neck, liver or kidney cancer. The CDR3: CASSLIGGENTGELFF. The CDR3 nucleotides read TGTGCCAGCAGCTTAATCGGCGGAGAGAACACCGGGGAGCTGTTTTTT.